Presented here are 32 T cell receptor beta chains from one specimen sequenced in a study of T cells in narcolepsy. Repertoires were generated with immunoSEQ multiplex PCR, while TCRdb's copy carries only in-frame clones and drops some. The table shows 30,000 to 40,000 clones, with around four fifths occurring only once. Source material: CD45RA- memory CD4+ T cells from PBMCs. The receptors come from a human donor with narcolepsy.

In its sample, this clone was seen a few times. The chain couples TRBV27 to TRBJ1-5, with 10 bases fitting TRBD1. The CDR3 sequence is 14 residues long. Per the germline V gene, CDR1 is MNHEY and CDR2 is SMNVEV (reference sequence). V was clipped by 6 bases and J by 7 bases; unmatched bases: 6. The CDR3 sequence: CASRGQGEVQPQHF. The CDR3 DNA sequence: TGTGCCAGCAGAGGACAGGGGGAGGTGCAGCCCCAGCATTTT.

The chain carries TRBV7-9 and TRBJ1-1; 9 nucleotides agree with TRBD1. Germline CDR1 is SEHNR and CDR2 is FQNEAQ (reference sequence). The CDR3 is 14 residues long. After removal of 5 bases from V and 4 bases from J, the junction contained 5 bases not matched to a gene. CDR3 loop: CASSPEQGATEAFF. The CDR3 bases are TGTGCCAGCAGCCCTGAACAGGGGGCCACTGAAGCTTTCTTT.

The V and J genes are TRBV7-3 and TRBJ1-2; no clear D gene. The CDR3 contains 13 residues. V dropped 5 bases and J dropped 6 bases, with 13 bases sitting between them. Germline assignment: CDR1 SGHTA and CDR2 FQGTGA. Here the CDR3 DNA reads TGTGCCAGCAGCGCCCGGGAGACGCATGGCTACACCTTC. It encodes CASSARETHGYTF. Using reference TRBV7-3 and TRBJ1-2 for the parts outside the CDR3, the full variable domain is GAGVSQTPSNKVTEKGKYVELRCDPISGHTALYWYRQSLGQGPEFLIYFQGTGAADDSGLPNDRFFAVRPEGSVSTLKIQRTERGDSAVYLCASSARETHGYTFGSGTRLTVV.

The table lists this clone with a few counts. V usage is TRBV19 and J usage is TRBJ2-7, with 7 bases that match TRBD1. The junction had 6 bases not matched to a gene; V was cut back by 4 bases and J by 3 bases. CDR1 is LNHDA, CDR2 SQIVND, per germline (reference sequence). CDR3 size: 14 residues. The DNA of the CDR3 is TGTGCCAGTAGTACTACGACAGGGTACTACGAGCAGTACTTC. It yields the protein CASSTTTGYYEQYF.

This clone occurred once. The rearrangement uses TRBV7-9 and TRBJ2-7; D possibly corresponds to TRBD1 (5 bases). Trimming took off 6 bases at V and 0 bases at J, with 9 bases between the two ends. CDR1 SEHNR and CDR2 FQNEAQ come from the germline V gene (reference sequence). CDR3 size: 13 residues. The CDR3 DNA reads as TGTGCCAGCAGTTGGGGCCTCTCCTACGAGCAGTACTTC. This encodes CASSWGLSYEQYF.

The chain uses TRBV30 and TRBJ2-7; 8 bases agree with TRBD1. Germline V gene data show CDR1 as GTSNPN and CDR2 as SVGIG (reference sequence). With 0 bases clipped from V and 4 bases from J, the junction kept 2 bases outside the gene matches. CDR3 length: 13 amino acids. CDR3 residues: CAWSVRTGYEQYF. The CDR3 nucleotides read TGTGCCTGGAGTGTTAGGACAGGGTACGAGCAGTACTTC.

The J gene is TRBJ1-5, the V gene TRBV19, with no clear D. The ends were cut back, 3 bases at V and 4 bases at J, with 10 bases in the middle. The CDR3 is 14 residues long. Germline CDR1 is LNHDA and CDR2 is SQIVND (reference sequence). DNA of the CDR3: TGTGCCAGTAGTATTGAGGAGTGGAATCAGCCCCAGCATTTT. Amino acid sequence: CASSIEEWNQPQHF. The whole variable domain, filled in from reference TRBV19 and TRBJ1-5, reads DGGITQSPKYLFRKEGQNVTLSCEQNLNHDAMYWYRQDPGQGLRLIYYSQIVNDFQKGDIAEGYSVSREKKESFPLTVTSAQKNPTAFYLCASSIEEWNQPQHFGDGTRLSIL.

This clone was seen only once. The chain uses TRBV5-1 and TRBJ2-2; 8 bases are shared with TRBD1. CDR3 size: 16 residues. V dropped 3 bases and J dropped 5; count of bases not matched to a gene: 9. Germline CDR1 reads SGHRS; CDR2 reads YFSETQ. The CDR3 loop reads CASSSTFGTGTGELFF. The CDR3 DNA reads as TGCGCCAGCAGCTCAACTTTCGGGACAGGTACCGGGGAGCTGTTTTTT.

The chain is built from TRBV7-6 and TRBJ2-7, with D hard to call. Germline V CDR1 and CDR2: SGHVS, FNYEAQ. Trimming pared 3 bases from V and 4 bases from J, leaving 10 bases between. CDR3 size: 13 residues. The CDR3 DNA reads TGTGCCAGCAGCTTGGCAATCACATACGAGCAGTACTTC. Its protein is CASSLAITYEQYF.

The CDR3 is CASSEGQGVFNYGYTF. CDR3 sequence (DNA): TGTGCCAGCAGTGAGGGACAGGGGGTTTTTAACTATGGCTACACCTTC. V is TRBV6-1 and J is TRBJ1-2; TRBD1 matches at 11 bases. This CDR3 has 16 residues. Trimming at V came to 3 bases and at J to 1 base, leaving 4 bases not matched to a gene. From germline, CDR1 is MNHNS and CDR2 SASEGT.

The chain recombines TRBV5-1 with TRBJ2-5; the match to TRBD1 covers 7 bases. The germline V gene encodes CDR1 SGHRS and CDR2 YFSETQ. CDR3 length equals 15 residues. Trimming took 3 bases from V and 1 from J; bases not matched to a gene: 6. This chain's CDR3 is CASSSPTGPQETQYF. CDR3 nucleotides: TGCGCCAGCAGCTCCCCGACAGGGCCCCAAGAGACCCAGTACTTC.

CDR3 nucleotide sequence: TGTGCCAGCAGTGAACGGTACAGGGAAGGGGGCAATGAGCAGTTCTTC. Amino acids: CASSERYREGGNEQFF. The chain recombines TRBV6-1 with TRBJ2-1, with D perhaps matching TRBD1 (6 bases). The CDR3 is made up of 16 amino acids. V lost 2 bases and J 6 bases, leaving 17 bases between the germline ends. CDR1 and CDR2 from the germline V gene are MNHNS and SASEGT.

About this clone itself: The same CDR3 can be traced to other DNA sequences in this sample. The CDR3 sequence is CAISESIGFQPDTQYF. The CDR3 bases are TGTGCCATCAGTGAGTCGATTGGTTTCCAACCAGATACGCAGTATTTT. The V and J genes are TRBV10-3 and TRBJ2-3; D gene uncertain. This CDR3 is built from 16 residues. Trimming took 0 bases from V and 4 from J, leaving 14 bases between them. Germline assignment: CDR1 ENHRY and CDR2 SYGVKD.

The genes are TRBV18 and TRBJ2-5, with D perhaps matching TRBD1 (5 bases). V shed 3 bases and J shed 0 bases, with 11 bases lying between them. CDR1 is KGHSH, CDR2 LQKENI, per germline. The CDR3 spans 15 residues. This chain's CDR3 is CASSPTALYQETQYF. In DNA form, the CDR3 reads TGTGCCAGCTCACCGACAGCCCTGTACCAAGAGACCCAGTACTTC.

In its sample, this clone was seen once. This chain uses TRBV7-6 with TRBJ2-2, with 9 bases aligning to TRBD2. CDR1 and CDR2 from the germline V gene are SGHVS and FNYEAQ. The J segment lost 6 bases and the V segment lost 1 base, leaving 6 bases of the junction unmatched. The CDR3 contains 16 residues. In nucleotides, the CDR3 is TGTGCCAGCAGCTTAGAAGTCTGGACTAGCGCCGGGGAGCTGTTTTTT. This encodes CASSLEVWTSAGELFF. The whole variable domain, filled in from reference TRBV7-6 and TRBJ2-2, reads GAGVSQSPRYKVTKRGQDVALRCDPISGHVSLYWYRQALGQGPEFLTYFNYEAQQDKSGLPNDRFSAERPEGSISTLTIQRTEQRDSAMYRCASSLEVWTSAGELFFGEGSRLTVL.

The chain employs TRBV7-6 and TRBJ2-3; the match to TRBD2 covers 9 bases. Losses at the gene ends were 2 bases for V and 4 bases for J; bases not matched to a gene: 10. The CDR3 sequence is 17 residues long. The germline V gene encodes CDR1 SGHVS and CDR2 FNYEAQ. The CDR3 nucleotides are TGTGCCAGCAGCTTAATGAGCGGCGGGGGGGCCTCAGATACGCAGTATTTT. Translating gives CASSLMSGGGASDTQYF.

In DNA form, the CDR3 reads TGCAGCGTTGTTGGTAGTTTTAGCACAGATACGCAGTATTTT. Its protein is CSVVGSFSTDTQYF. The J gene is TRBJ2-3, the V gene TRBV29-1, with unresolved D. The V end lost 4 bases, the J end lost 0 bases, and 11 bases lay between the germline ends. This CDR3 has 14 amino acids. The germline CDR1 and CDR2 sequences are SQVTM and ANQGSEA.

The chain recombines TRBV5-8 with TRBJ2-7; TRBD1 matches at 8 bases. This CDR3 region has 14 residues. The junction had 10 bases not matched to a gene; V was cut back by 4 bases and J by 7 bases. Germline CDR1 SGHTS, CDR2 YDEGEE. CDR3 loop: CASSVGQGLGEQYF. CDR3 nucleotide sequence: TGTGCCAGCAGCGTAGGACAGGGCCTAGGGGAGCAGTACTTC.

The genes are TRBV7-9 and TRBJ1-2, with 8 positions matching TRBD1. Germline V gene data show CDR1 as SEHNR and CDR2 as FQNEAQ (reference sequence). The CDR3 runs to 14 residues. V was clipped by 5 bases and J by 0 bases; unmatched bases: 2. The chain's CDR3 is CASSLTGANYGYTF. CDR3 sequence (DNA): TGTGCCAGCAGCCTGACAGGGGCTAACTATGGCTACACCTTC.

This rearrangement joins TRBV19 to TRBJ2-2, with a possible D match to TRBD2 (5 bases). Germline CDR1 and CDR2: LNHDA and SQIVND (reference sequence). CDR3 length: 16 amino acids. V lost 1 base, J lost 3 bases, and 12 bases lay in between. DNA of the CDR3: TGTGCCAGTAGTATAGGGTGGAGGTCGGACACCGGGGAGCTGTTTTTT. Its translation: CASSIGWRSDTGELFF.

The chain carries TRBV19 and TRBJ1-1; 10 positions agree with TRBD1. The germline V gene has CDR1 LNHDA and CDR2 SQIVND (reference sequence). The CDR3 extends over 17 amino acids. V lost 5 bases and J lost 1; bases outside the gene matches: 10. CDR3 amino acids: CASSLRQGARANTEAFF. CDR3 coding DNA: TGTGCCAGTAGTCTGAGACAGGGGGCAAGGGCGAACACTGAAGCTTTCTTT. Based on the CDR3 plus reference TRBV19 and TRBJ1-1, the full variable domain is DGGITQSPKYLFRKEGQNVTLSCEQNLNHDAMYWYRQDPGQGLRLIYYSQIVNDFQKGDIAEGYSVSREKKESFPLTVTSAQKNPTAFYLCASSLRQGARANTEAFFGQGTRLTVV.

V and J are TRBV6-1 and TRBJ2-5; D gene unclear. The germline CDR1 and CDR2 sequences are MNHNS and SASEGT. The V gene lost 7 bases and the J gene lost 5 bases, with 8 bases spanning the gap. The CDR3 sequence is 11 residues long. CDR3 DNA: TGTGCCAGCACCCTGAGGGAGACCCAGTACTTC. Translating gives CASTLRETQYF.

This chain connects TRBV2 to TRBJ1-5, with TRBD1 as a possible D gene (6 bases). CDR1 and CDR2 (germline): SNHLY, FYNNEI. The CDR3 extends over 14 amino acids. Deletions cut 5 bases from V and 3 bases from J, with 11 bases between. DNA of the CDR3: TGTGCCAGCAGTTTGCAGGGGATCAATCAGCCCCAGCATTTT. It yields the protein CASSLQGINQPQHF.

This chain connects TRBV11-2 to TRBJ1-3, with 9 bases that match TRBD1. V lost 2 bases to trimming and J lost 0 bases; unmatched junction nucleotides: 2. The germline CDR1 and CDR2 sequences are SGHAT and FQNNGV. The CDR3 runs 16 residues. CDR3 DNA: TGTGCCAGCAGCTTACTGGACAGGGGCTCTGGAAACACCATATATTTT. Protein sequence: CASSLLDRGSGNTIYF. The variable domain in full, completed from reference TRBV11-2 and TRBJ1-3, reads EAGVAQSPRYKIIEKRQSVAFWCNPISGHATLYWYQQILGQGPKLLIQFQNNGVVDDSQLPKDRFSAERLKGVDSTLKIQPAKLEDSAVYLCASSLLDRGSGNTIYFGEGSWLTVV.

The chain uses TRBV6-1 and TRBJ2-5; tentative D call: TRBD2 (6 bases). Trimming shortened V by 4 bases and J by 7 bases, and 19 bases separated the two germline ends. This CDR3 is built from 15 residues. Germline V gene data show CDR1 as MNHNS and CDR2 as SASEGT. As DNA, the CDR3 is TGTGCCAGCAGTGTGGTAGCGGCCGGAGGTGGGACCCAGTACTTC. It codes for CASSVVAAGGGTQYF.

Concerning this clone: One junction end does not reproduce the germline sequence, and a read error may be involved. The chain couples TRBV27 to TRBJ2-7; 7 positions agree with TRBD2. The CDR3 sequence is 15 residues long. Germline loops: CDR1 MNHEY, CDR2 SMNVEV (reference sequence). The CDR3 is CASSLFVQSASGLSF. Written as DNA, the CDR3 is TGTGCCAGCAGTTTATTTGTCCAGTCGGCTAGCGGATTATCCTTC.

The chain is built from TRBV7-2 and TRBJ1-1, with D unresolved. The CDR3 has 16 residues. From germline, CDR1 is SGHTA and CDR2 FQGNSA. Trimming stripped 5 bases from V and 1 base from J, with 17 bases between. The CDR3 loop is CASSPTHASGNTEAFF. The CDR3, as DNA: TGTGCCAGCAGCCCCACCCACGCCTCGGGGAACACTGAAGCTTTCTTT.

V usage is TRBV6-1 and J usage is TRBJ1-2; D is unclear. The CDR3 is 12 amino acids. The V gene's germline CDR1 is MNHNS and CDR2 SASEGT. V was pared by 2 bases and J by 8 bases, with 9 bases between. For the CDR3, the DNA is TGTGCCAGCAGTGAACCGGCCCTAGGCTACACCTTC. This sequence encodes CASSEPALGYTF.

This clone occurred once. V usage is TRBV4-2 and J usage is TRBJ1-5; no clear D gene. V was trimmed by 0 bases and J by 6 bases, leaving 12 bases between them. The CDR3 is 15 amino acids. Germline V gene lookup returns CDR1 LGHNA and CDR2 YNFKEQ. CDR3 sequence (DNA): TGTGCCAGCAGCCAAGACCGGGAGCAACGTCAGCCCCAGCATTTT. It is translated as CASSQDREQRQPQHF.

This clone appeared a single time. CDR3 in amino acids: CASSPSGGGASDTQYF. CDR3 DNA sequence: TGTGCCAGCAGCCCAAGCGGGGGAGGAGCGTCGGATACGCAGTATTTT. The rearrangement joins TRBV7-3 to TRBJ2-3; 8 nucleotides match TRBD2. Germline V gene lookup returns CDR1 SGHTA and CDR2 FQGTGA. After removal of 5 bases from V and 6 bases from J, the junction contained 13 bases not matched to a gene. The CDR3 spans 16 residues. The complete variable domain, with remaining parts taken from reference TRBV7-3 and TRBJ2-3, reads GAGVSQTPSNKVTEKGKYVELRCDPISGHTALYWYRQSLGQGPEFLIYFQGTGAADDSGLPNDRFFAVRPEGSVSTLKIQRTERGDSAVYLCASSPSGGGASDTQYFGPGTRLTVL.

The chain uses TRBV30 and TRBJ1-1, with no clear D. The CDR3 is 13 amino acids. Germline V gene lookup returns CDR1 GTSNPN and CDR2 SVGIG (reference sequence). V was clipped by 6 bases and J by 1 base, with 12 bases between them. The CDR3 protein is CACPNRGNTEAFF. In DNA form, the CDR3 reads TGTGCCTGCCCAAATCGGGGGAACACTGAAGCTTTCTTT.

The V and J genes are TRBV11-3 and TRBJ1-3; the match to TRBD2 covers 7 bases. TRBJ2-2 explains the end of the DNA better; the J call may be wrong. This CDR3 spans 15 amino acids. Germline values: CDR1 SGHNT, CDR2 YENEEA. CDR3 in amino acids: CASSPPGLAAGELFF. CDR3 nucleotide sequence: TGTGCCAGCAGCCCCCCTGGGCTAGCGGCCGGGGAGCTGTTTTTT.